One and the same sample provided the 8 T cell receptor beta chains below, sequenced in a study of T cell repertoires in cytomegalovirus infection. TCRdb processed the reads anew with MiXCR; each CDR3 protein has one entry. The table has 200,000 or so distinct CDR3 sequences, 28% seen once. The specimen was PBMCs. The receptors were gathered from a human donor in good health (CMV status not recorded). Some clones in this sample may be carry-over from other donors' samples.

This chain links TRBV12-3 or TRBV12-4 with TRBJ1-4, with a tentative D call TRBD1 (5 bases). The CDR3 has 13 residues. Trimming pared 6 bases from V and 7 bases from J, leaving 12 bases between. CDR3 sequence: CASSGGTIEKLFF. The DNA of the CDR3 is TGTGCCAGCAGCGGGGGGACCATTGAAAAACTGTTTTTT.

Regarding this clonotype: Since a much larger clone is just one base distant, this may be a read error. The chain has TRBV7-2 and TRBJ1-5; TRBD1 agrees at 11 bases. The CDR3 length is 15 residues. Germline V gene data show CDR1 as SGHTA and CDR2 as FQGNSA. The CDR3 here is CATSLGTGGRQPQHF. CDR3 nucleotide sequence: TGTGCCACCAGCCTAGGGACAGGGGGAAGGCAGCCCCAGCATTTT.

The chain links TRBV3-1 to TRBJ2-2; no clear D gene. CDR3 length: 11 amino acids. Per germline, CDR1 LGHDT and CDR2 YNNKEL (reference sequence). V was cut by 8 bases and J by 6 bases, with 7 bases left in between. The CDR3 loop reads CASQRAGELFF. In nucleotides, the CDR3 is TGTGCCAGCCAACGGGCCGGGGAGCTGTTTTTT.

The rearrangement joins TRBV19 to TRBJ1-1; D remains unclear. Trimming shortened V by 9 bases and J by 4 bases, and 15 bases separated the two germline ends. The CDR3 covers 13 residues. Germline CDR1 LNHDA, CDR2 SQIVND (reference sequence). The CDR3 sequence is CASVRTLGTEAFF. CDR3 bases: TGTGCCAGCGTCAGGACCTTGGGCACTGAAGCTTTCTTT. The complete variable domain, with remaining parts taken from reference TRBV19 and TRBJ1-1, reads DGGITQSPKYLFRKEGQNVTLSCEQNLNHDAMYWYRQDPGQGLRLIYYSQIVNDFQKGDIAEGYSVSREKKESFPLTVTSAQKNPTAFYLCASVRTLGTEAFFGQGTRLTVV.

The chain is built from TRBV5-4 and TRBJ1-2; tentative D call: TRBD1 (6 bases). The germline V gene has CDR1 SGHNT and CDR2 YYREEE (reference sequence). V lost 3 bases and J lost 8, with 14 bases in between. The CDR3 has 13 residues. The CDR3 DNA follows: TGTGCCAGCAGCTCCCGGGGGGGCGAGGGCTACACCTTC. Its protein is CASSSRGGEGYTF.

The rearrangement joins TRBV11-2 to TRBJ2-2, with TRBD1 as a possible D gene (5 bases). There are 15 residues in the CDR3. Trimming shortened V by 0 bases and J by 1 base, and 6 bases separated the two germline ends. Germline-derived CDR1 and CDR2 are SGHAT and FQNNGV. The CDR3 loop is CASSLDRVNTGELFF. For the CDR3, the DNA is TGTGCCAGCAGCTTAGACAGGGTGAACACCGGGGAGCTGTTTTTT.

This chain joins TRBV12-3 or TRBV12-4 and TRBJ1-1; tentative D call: TRBD1 (5 bases). This CDR3 region has 15 residues. Trimming cost V 3 bases and J 8 bases, with 19 bases left between them. CDR3 DNA sequence: TGTGCCAGCAGTTTCCCTCCAGACAGTAGTGAAGAAGCTTTCTTT. Residues: CASSFPPDSSEEAFF.

This clonotype was counted a few times. The chain links TRBV10-3 to TRBJ1-2; D unresolved. V gave up 0 bases and J gave up 8 bases, with 4 bases separating them. CDR1 and CDR2 from the germline V gene are ENHRY and SYGVKD. This CDR3 spans 11 amino acids. The CDR3 region has the DNA TGTGCCATCAGTGAGTCTAGCGGCTACACCTTC. Its translation: CAISESSGYTF.